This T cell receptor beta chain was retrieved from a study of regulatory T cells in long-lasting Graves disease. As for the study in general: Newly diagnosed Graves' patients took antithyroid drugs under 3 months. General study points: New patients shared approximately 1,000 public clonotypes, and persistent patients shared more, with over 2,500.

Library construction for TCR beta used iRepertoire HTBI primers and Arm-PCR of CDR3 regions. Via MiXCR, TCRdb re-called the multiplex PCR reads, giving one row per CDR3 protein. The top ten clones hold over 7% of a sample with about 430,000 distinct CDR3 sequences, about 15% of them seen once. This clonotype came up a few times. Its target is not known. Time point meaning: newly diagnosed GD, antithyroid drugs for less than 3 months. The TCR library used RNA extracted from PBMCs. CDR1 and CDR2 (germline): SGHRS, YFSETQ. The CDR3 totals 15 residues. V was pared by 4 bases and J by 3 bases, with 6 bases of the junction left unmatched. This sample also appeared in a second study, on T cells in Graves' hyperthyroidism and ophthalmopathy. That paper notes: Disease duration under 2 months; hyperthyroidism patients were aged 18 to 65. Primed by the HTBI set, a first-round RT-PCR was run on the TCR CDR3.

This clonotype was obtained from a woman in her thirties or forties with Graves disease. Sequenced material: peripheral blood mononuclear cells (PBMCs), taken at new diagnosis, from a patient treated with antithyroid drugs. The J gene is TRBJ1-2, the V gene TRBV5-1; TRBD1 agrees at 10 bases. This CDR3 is CASSTGQGGYYGYTF. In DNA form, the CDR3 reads TGCGCCAGCAGCACCGGACAGGGGGGGTACTATGGCTACACCTTC.